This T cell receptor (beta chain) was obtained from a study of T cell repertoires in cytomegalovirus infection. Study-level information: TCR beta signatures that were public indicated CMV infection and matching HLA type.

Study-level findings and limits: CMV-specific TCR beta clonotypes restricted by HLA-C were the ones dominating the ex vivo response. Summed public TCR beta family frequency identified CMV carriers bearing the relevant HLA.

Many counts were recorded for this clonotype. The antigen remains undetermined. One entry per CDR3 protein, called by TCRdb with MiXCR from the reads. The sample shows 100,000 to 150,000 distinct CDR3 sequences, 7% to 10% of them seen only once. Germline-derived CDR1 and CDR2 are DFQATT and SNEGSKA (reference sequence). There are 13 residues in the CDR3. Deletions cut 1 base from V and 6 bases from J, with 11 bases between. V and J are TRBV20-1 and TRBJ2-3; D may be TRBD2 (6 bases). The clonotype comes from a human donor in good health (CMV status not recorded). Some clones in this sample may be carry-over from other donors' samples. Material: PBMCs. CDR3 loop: CSARAGRWDTQYF. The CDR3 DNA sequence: TGCAGTGCTAGAGCGGGGAGGTGGGATACGCAGTATTTT.